This TCR beta chain was documented in a study of blood T cell repertoires in COVID-19. The overall study: Acute-phase and convalescent COVID-19 samples originated in the United States, Italy and Spain.

Germline V gene sequence: CDR1 LNHDA, CDR2 SQIVND (reference sequence). The V and J ends lost 5 bases and 4 bases respectively, with 11 bases between them. The CDR3 length is 14 residues. In the original processing: Nucleated cell number was recorded as an estimate derived from reference gene primer amplification. TCRdb's copy holds only in-frame clones and misses some; the assay was immunoSEQ multiplex PCR. For V, J and clone size, that table is used; D and trimming come from the DNA. Of about 130,000 clones in the sample, about four fifths are singletons; the top ten hold 3%. The sequencing input was peripheral blood. This TCR derives from a woman of 80 years or more with acute or convalescent COVID-19. V and J are TRBV19 and TRBJ1-4, with D hard to call. CDR3 in DNA: TGTGCCAGTAGTCCCCGGGATATTAATGAAAAACTGTTTTTT. Residues: CASSPRDINEKLFF.